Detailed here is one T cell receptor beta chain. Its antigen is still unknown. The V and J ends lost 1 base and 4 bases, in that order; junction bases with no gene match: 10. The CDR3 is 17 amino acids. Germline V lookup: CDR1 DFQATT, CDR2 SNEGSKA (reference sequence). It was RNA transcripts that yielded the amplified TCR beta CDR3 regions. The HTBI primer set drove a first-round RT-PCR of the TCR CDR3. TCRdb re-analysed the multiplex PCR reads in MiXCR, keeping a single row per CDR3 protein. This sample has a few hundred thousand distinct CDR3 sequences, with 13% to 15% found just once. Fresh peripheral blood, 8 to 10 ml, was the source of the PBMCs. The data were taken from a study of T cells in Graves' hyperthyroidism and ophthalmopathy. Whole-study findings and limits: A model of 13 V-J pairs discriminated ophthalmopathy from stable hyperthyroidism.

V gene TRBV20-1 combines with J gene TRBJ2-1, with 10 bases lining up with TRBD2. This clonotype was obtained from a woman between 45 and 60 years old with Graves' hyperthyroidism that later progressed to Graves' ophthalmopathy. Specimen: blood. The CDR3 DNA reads TGCAGTGCTAGAGGTCTAGGAGCGGGAGGGGTATACAATGAGCAGTTCTTC. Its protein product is CSARGLGAGGVYNEQFF.